These T cell receptor beta chains were read from a single sample in a study of cytomegalovirus exposure and HLA in healthy donors. The repertoire was sequenced with immunoSEQ multiplex PCR; TCRdb's copy has only in-frame clones and lacks some. The sample lists around 60,000 clones, more than 60% occurring once. The specimen sequenced was PBMCs. These receptors were obtained from a woman aged 40 to 50 in good health and CMV-seropositive. The CDR3 runs from the conserved cysteine through the conserved F or W. Fields, in order: CDR3 length, J gene, V gene, clone size, D gene, CDR3 protein, CDR3 DNA. D genes are given only for firm matches. Clone size is stated in some rows and not others, as once, few, many or a class when expanded.

len: 14
j_gene: TRBJ2-6
v_gene: TRBV10-3
abundance: NA
d_gene: NA
CDR3aa: CAISDGVGANVLTF
CDR3nt: TGTGCCATCAGTGACGGGGTTGGGGCCAACGTCCTGACTTTC

len: 12
j_gene: TRBJ2-3
v_gene: TRBV10-3
abundance: NA
d_gene: NA
CDR3aa: CAISDHTDTQYF
CDR3nt: TGTGCCATCAGTGATCACACAGATACGCAGTATTTT

len: 15
j_gene: TRBJ2-7
v_gene: TRBV5-5
abundance: NA
d_gene: NA
CDR3aa: CASSLETRQGYEQYF
CDR3nt: TGTGCCAGCAGCTTGGAGACCAGACAAGGCTACGAGCAGTACTTC

len: 18
j_gene: TRBJ2-1
v_gene: TRBV4-3
abundance: NA
d_gene: TRBD1
CDR3aa: CASSQDYGRTGSYNEQFF
CDR3nt: TGCGCCAGCAGCCAAGATTACGGCCGGACAGGATCCTACAATGAGCAGTTCTTC

len: 13
j_gene: TRBJ2-5
v_gene: TRBV6-5
abundance: NA
d_gene: NA
CDR3aa: CASSWNRAGTQYF
CDR3nt: TGTGCCAGCAGTTGGAATAGAGCGGGGACCCAGTACTTC

len: 17
j_gene: TRBJ2-3
v_gene: TRBV30
abundance: NA
d_gene: NA
CDR3aa: CAWSDPWGRGGTDTQYF
CDR3nt: TGTGCCTGGAGTGACCCGTGGGGCAGGGGGGGCACAGATACGCAGTATTTT

len: 16
j_gene: TRBJ2-1
v_gene: TRBV7-6
abundance: NA
d_gene: NA
CDR3aa: CASSLESGALYNEQFF
CDR3nt: TGTGCCAGCAGCTTAGAATCAGGGGCCCTATACAATGAGCAGTTCTTC

len: 14
j_gene: TRBJ2-1
v_gene: TRBV5-4
abundance: NA
d_gene: TRBD2
CDR3aa: CASSFRSGGPKQFF
CDR3nt: TGTGCCAGCAGCTTCCGGAGCGGGGGGCCCAAGCAGTTCTTC

len: 15
j_gene: TRBJ2-5
v_gene: TRBV15
abundance: NA
d_gene: NA
CDR3aa: CATSRPRGSEETQYF
CDR3nt: TGTGCCACCAGCAGGCCCCGGGGGTCAGAAGAGACCCAGTACTTC

len: 14
j_gene: TRBJ1-6
v_gene: TRBV5-6
abundance: NA
d_gene: NA
CDR3aa: CASSLGQDDPPLHF
CDR3nt: TGTGCCAGCAGCTTGGGACAGGACGATCCACCCCTCCACTTT

len: 16
j_gene: TRBJ2-3
v_gene: TRBV5-6
abundance: NA
d_gene: TRBD2
CDR3aa: CASSLDQRGAYDTQYF
CDR3nt: TGTGCCAGCAGCTTGGACCAGCGGGGGGCTTACGATACGCAGTATTTT

len: 13
j_gene: TRBJ2-3
v_gene: TRBV27
abundance: NA
d_gene: NA
CDR3aa: CATRSGGTDTQYF
CDR3nt: TGTGCCACCCGGTCCGGTGGCACAGATACGCAGTATTTT

len: 18
j_gene: TRBJ2-3
v_gene: TRBV5-4
abundance: NA
d_gene: TRBD2
CDR3aa: CASSFGLAGTATGDTQYF
CDR3nt: TGTGCCAGCAGCTTCGGACTAGCGGGAACCGCGACGGGGGATACGCAGTATTTT

len: 15
j_gene: TRBJ2-1
v_gene: TRBV7-9
abundance: few
d_gene: NA
CDR3aa: CASSLGAASYNEQFF
CDR3nt: TGTGCCAGCAGCTTAGGAGCTGCTTCCTACAATGAGCAGTTCTTC

len: 14
j_gene: TRBJ2-4
v_gene: TRBV5-1
abundance: NA
d_gene: TRBD1
CDR3aa: CASSPDRLQNIQYF
CDR3nt: TGCGCCAGCAGCCCGGACAGGCTCCAAAACATTCAGTACTTC

len: 15
j_gene: TRBJ2-7
v_gene: TRBV4-1
abundance: NA
d_gene: NA
CDR3aa: CASSQVNRDTHEQYF
CDR3nt: TGCGCCAGCAGCCAAGTAAACAGGGATACCCACGAGCAGTACTTC

len: 13
j_gene: TRBJ1-2
v_gene: TRBV6-1
abundance: few
d_gene: TRBD1
CDR3aa: CASRPTGAEGYTF
CDR3nt: TGTGCCAGCAGACCCACAGGGGCGGAAGGCTACACCTTC

len: 16
j_gene: TRBJ2-3
v_gene: TRBV5-1
abundance: NA
d_gene: NA
CDR3aa: CASSFQGGGSTDTQYF
CDR3nt: TGCGCCAGCAGCTTCCAGGGAGGGGGGAGCACAGATACGCAGTATTTT

len: 16
j_gene: TRBJ2-1
v_gene: TRBV19
abundance: NA
d_gene: TRBD2
CDR3aa: CASSMARGGSYNEQFF
CDR3nt: TGTGCCAGTAGTATGGCCCGCGGGGGCTCCTACAATGAGCAGTTCTTC

len: 12
j_gene: TRBJ1-1
v_gene: TRBV10-3
abundance: NA
d_gene: NA
CDR3aa: CAIAPGDTEAFF
CDR3nt: TGTGCCATCGCGCCGGGGGACACTGAAGCTTTCTTT

len: 13
j_gene: TRBJ2-2
v_gene: TRBV29-1
abundance: NA
d_gene: NA
CDR3aa: CSVEPRVAGELFF
CDR3nt: TGCAGCGTTGAACCCAGGGTCGCCGGGGAGCTGTTTTTT

len: 16
j_gene: TRBJ2-1
v_gene: TRBV12-5
abundance: NA
d_gene: TRBD2
CDR3aa: CASGLVISGGANEQFF
CDR3nt: TGTGCTAGTGGTTTGGTAATAAGCGGGGGGGCCAATGAGCAGTTCTTC

len: 15
j_gene: TRBJ2-2
v_gene: TRBV5-1
abundance: NA
d_gene: TRBD2
CDR3aa: CASLRGGLDTGELFF
CDR3nt: TGCGCCAGCTTGCGGGGGGGCCTTGACACCGGGGAGCTGTTTTTT

len: 16
j_gene: TRBJ1-4
v_gene: TRBV7-9
abundance: NA
d_gene: NA
CDR3aa: CASSLSGGQTNEKLFF
CDR3nt: TGTGCCAGCAGCTTAAGTGGGGGACAAACGAATGAAAAACTGTTTTTT